The clone carrying this TCR beta chain appeared a single time. Antigen: not known. This record belongs to a study of blood T cells in healthy people across ages. Study-level background: About one barcoded TCR beta cDNA was captured per two T cells. Study outcomes and limitations: Long-lived donors carried more naive CD4+ cells and greater diversity than aged donors.

Looked up from germline, CDR1 is MNHEY and CDR2 is SVGEGT. The CDR3 is 17 amino acids. V shed 0 bases and J 1 base; nucleotides not matched to a gene: 5. A second about 7 to 11 cycle PCR used barcoded and J-beta primers. Carrying 12 random nucleotides, a template-switch adaptor labeled each individual cDNA molecule. The study obtained at least 3 million CDR3-containing paired-end reads from every sample. TCRdb re-called the 5' RACE reads with MiXCR, one entry per CDR3 protein. The data show 700,000 to 1,000,000 distinct CDR3 sequences, 44% seen once. This sequence joins TRBV6-2 or TRBV6-3 and TRBJ2-1, with 8 bases aligning to TRBD2. Sequenced sample: blood. This TCR was recovered from a man aged 55 to 70 in good health. CDR3 amino acids: CASSYSLAVTSYNEQFF. CDR3 DNA sequence: TGTGCCAGCAGTTACTCACTAGCGGTGACATCCTACAATGAGCAGTTCTTC.